This is a list of T cell receptor beta chains from one sample in a study of early T cells in non-severe SARS-CoV-2 infection. TCRdb itself ran the 5' RACE reads through MiXCR, one entry per CDR3 protein. The table has around 55,000 distinct CDR3 sequences, around 6.6% seen once. Material: whole blood, obtained at baseline. Receptors originate from an adult who was a healthcare worker with PCR-confirmed SARS-CoV-2 infection or an uninfected control (not recorded which). The CDR3 runs from the conserved cysteine through the conserved F or W. The order of the fields is J gene, D gene, clone size, V gene, CDR3 DNA, CDR3 protein. The D gene is left open where the match is weak. Not all rows give a size; the values are once, few, many and, for expanded clones, a class.

J: TRBJ2-7
D: .
size: once
V: TRBV28
DNA: TGTGCCAGCAGTTTAGTGCAGCTACCCTACGAGCAGTACTTC
CDR3: CASSLVQLPYEQYF

J: TRBJ1-2
D: .
size: .
V: TRBV2
DNA: TGTGCCAGCAGTGAATGGTCCGGGAACTATGGCTACACCTTC
CDR3: CASSEWSGNYGYTF

J: TRBJ1-2
D: TRBD1
size: many
V: TRBV7-9
DNA: TGTGCCAGCAGCCCCGGGACAGGGGGCGCGAGGGGCTACACCTTC
CDR3: CASSPGTGGARGYTF

J: TRBJ2-7
D: .
size: .
V: TRBV20-1
DNA: TGCAGCTCCCCCGCCGGCCTCTACGAGCAGTACTTC
CDR3: CSSPAGLYEQYF

J: TRBJ2-5
D: .
size: many
V: TRBV12-3/TRBV12-4
DNA: TGTGCCAGCAAAAAAGGGGCGAGCGAGACCCAGTACTTC
CDR3: CASKKGASETQYF

J: TRBJ2-2
D: .
size: .
V: TRBV7-2
DNA: TGTGCCAGCAGCCGTAGAACAAACGGGGAGCTGTTTTTT
CDR3: CASSRRTNGELFF

J: TRBJ1-2
D: .
size: .
V: TRBV29-1
DNA: TGCAGCGTTGAATGGGCAATGGGCTATGGCTACACCTTC
CDR3: CSVEWAMGYGYTF

J: TRBJ2-1
D: TRBD2
size: .
V: TRBV4-3
DNA: TGCGCCAGCAGCCAAGGACTAGCGTACAATGAGCAGTTCTTC
CDR3: CASSQGLAYNEQFF

J: TRBJ2-7
D: .
size: few
V: TRBV4-1
DNA: TGCGCCAGCAGCCAAGATCCGGCCGAAACCTACGAGCAGTACTTC
CDR3: CASSQDPAETYEQYF

J: TRBJ2-3
D: TRBD1
size: .
V: TRBV12-3/TRBV12-4
DNA: TGTGCCAGCAGTTTATACAGGGGGCTAACAGATACGCAGTATTTT
CDR3: CASSLYRGLTDTQYF

J: TRBJ2-1
D: TRBD1
size: many
V: TRBV7-9
DNA: TGTGCCAGCAGCTTAAGCAGGGGGAAATACAATGAGCAGTTCTTC
CDR3: CASSLSRGKYNEQFF

J: TRBJ2-1
D: .
size: few
V: TRBV4-3
DNA: TGCGCCAGCAGCCAAGAGGGAGGTAGGATCTCGAGGGTCTTC
CDR3: CASSQEGGRISRVF

J: TRBJ2-7
D: .
size: few
V: TRBV6-2/TRBV6-3
DNA: TGTGCCAGCAGCCTCCGGGTCATCTACGAGCAGTACTTC
CDR3: CASSLRVIYEQYF

J: TRBJ2-5
D: .
size: medium-sized
V: TRBV7-2
DNA: TGTGCCAGCAGCTTAAGTTTGGGAGAGACCCAGTACTTC
CDR3: CASSLSLGETQYF

J: TRBJ1-6
D: .
size: .
V: TRBV12-3/TRBV12-4
DNA: TGTGCCAGCAGTTTAAACGGGGATTCACCCCTCCACTTT
CDR3: CASSLNGDSPLHF

J: TRBJ2-2
D: .
size: many
V: TRBV12-3/TRBV12-4
DNA: TGTGCCGGAGGCAGGGAGCGTTATAGCACCGGGGAGCTGTTTTTT
CDR3: CAGGRERYSTGELFF

J: TRBJ1-2
D: .
size: many
V: TRBV7-9
DNA: TGTGCCAGCAGCTTACAGGGGATGGAAGGCTACACCTTC
CDR3: CASSLQGMEGYTF

J: TRBJ1-1
D: TRBD1
size: .
V: TRBV5-1
DNA: TGCGCCAGCAGCCCTGGACAGGTTCTCTTGAACACTGAAGCTTTCTTT
CDR3: CASSPGQVLLNTEAFF

J: TRBJ1-5
D: TRBD1
size: many
V: TRBV20-1
DNA: TGCAGTGTTGCCAGGGGGCCTCAGCCCCAGCATTTT
CDR3: CSVARGPQPQHF

J: TRBJ1-1
D: .
size: many
V: TRBV28
DNA: TGTGCCAGCAGTTTGAGAGGGGGCACTGAAGCTTTCTTT
CDR3: CASSLRGGTEAFF

J: TRBJ2-5
D: .
size: few
V: TRBV5-5
DNA: TGTGCCAGCAGCCCTCGGACCCGAGATGAGACCCAGTACTTC
CDR3: CASSPRTRDETQYF

J: TRBJ1-6
D: .
size: many
V: TRBV20-1
DNA: TGCAGTGCTAGAGATAGGGATTATAATTCACCCCTCCACTTT
CDR3: CSARDRDYNSPLHF

J: TRBJ2-7
D: TRBD2
size: .
V: TRBV2
DNA: TGTGCCAGCAGTGGTAAACTAGCGGGGGGACCCTACGAGCAGTACTTC
CDR3: CASSGKLAGGPYEQYF

J: TRBJ2-3
D: .
size: many
V: TRBV7-3
DNA: TGTGCCAGCAGCTTCTCGGGTCCAGATACGCAGTATTTT
CDR3: CASSFSGPDTQYF

J: TRBJ2-3
D: TRBD1
size: many
V: TRBV28
DNA: TGTGCCAGCAGTACCCGACAGGGGGATTGGGTGGCGCAGTATTTT
CDR3: CASSTRQGDWVAQYF

J: TRBJ2-1
D: .
size: many
V: TRBV11-2
DNA: TGTGCCAGCAGCCCGGACGATTACAATGAGCAGTTCTTC
CDR3: CASSPDDYNEQFF

J: TRBJ1-6
D: .
size: many
V: TRBV19
DNA: TGTGCCACTAGAACCAGGGAAGCTTCACCCCTCCACTTT
CDR3: CATRTREASPLHF

J: TRBJ2-1
D: .
size: few
V: TRBV28
DNA: TGTGCCAGCAGTTTATCAGGGGCGACTGAGCAGTTCTTC
CDR3: CASSLSGATEQFF

J: TRBJ2-1
D: .
size: many
V: TRBV7-9
DNA: TGTGCCAGCAGCCTGACCCGGGGTAATGAGCAGTTCTTC
CDR3: CASSLTRGNEQFF

J: TRBJ1-2
D: TRBD1
size: few
V: TRBV5-5
DNA: TGTGCCAGCAGCTTGGATACCGGGACAGACTATGGCTACACCTTC
CDR3: CASSLDTGTDYGYTF

J: TRBJ2-6
D: .
size: many
V: TRBV6-6
DNA: TGTGCCAGCAGTTACGGGACTGGGGCCAACGTCCTGACTTTC
CDR3: CASSYGTGANVLTF

J: TRBJ1-5
D: TRBD1
size: many
V: TRBV4-3
DNA: TGCGCCAGCAGCCACTATATCCGGGACAGGGAAAATCAGCCCCAGCATTTT
CDR3: CASSHYIRDRENQPQHF

J: TRBJ2-1
D: TRBD2
size: many
V: TRBV20-1
DNA: TGCAGTGCTAGTACTAGCGGGGGGCCGTACAATGAGCAGTTCTTC
CDR3: CSASTSGGPYNEQFF

J: TRBJ1-1
D: .
size: many
V: TRBV13
DNA: TGTGCCAGCAGCTTATGGGCCGCTGAAGCTTTCTTT
CDR3: CASSLWAAEAFF

J: TRBJ2-3
D: TRBD1
size: many
V: TRBV2
DNA: TGTGCCAGCAGGGGACAGCAGAGCACAGATACGCAGTATTTT
CDR3: CASRGQQSTDTQYF

J: TRBJ1-3
D: .
size: many
V: TRBV4-3
DNA: TGCGCCAGCAGCCTAGAAGGGTCTCACTCTGGAAACACCATATATTTT
CDR3: CASSLEGSHSGNTIYF

J: TRBJ2-1
D: TRBD2
size: many
V: TRBV7-6
DNA: TGTGCCAGCAGTAGAGCGGGGTCCTACAATGAGCAGTTCTTC
CDR3: CASSRAGSYNEQFF

J: TRBJ2-2
D: TRBD2
size: few
V: TRBV2
DNA: TGTGCCAGCACACCGGGACTAGCGGGGCCTCGTAACACCGGGGAGCTGTTTTTT
CDR3: CASTPGLAGPRNTGELFF

J: TRBJ2-3
D: .
size: many
V: TRBV12-3/TRBV12-4
DNA: TGTGCCAGCAGTTTCCTCCAGGGCAGCACAGATACGCAGTATTTT
CDR3: CASSFLQGSTDTQYF

J: TRBJ2-4
D: TRBD2
size: many
V: TRBV9
DNA: TGTGCCAGCAGCCCGGGGAGCGGGGGAGGAAACATTCAGTACTTC
CDR3: CASSPGSGGGNIQYF

J: TRBJ2-7
D: TRBD1
size: .
V: TRBV29-1
DNA: TGCAGCGTTCTGGCTAACCGGGACAGGCACTACGAGCAGTACTTC
CDR3: CSVLANRDRHYEQYF

J: TRBJ2-7
D: .
size: .
V: TRBV6-2/TRBV6-3
DNA: TGTGCCAGCAAGAGCGGTTCCTACGAGCAGTACTTC
CDR3: CASKSGSYEQYF

J: TRBJ2-6
D: .
size: .
V: TRBV10-3
DNA: TGTGCCATCAGTGAAAGGGGGTCACTGGCTAGCGTCCTGACTTTC
CDR3: CAISERGSLASVLTF

J: TRBJ2-1
D: TRBD2
size: many
V: TRBV5-1
DNA: TGCGCCAGCAGTCCCTTCGGGGGGGCCCGCCATGAGCAGTTCTTC
CDR3: CASSPFGGARHEQFF

J: TRBJ2-1
D: TRBD2
size: few
V: TRBV7-2
DNA: TGTGCCAGCAGCCCGGGGACTAGCGGGGGTGAGCAGTTCTTC
CDR3: CASSPGTSGGEQFF

J: TRBJ1-5
D: .
size: .
V: TRBV18
DNA: TGTGCCAGCTCACCCGGGGCGGATCAGCCCCAGCATTTT
CDR3: CASSPGADQPQHF

J: TRBJ2-3
D: .
size: few
V: TRBV4-3
DNA: TGCGCCAGCAGCCAAGCCTCAGCCCCAGGGTTCACAGATACGCAGTATTTT
CDR3: CASSQASAPGFTDTQYF

J: TRBJ1-3
D: TRBD1
size: .
V: TRBV28
DNA: TGTGCCAGCAGTTTAGTTTGGACAGGGGGTTCTGGAAACACCATATATTTT
CDR3: CASSLVWTGGSGNTIYF

J: TRBJ1-5
D: .
size: many
V: TRBV20-1
DNA: TGCAGTGCTAAGGGAATAGGGCAGCCCCAGCATTTT
CDR3: CSAKGIGQPQHF

J: TRBJ2-3
D: .
size: few
V: TRBV5-6
DNA: TGTGCCAGCAGCCGGCTTTCCAGGGGAGGCACAGATACGCAGTATTTT
CDR3: CASSRLSRGGTDTQYF